Below are 20 T cell receptor beta chains sequenced from a single sample in a study of shared clonotypes between healthy human individuals. The table came from immunoSEQ multiplex PCR; TCRdb's copy has only in-frame clones and leaves some out. The profile covers over 850,000 clones, with 75% to 85% appearing a single time and under 0.6% taken by the ten largest. Sequencing used memory CD4+ T cells from PBMCs. Specified subset: CD45RA-negative fraction. Source of these receptors: a man between 18 and 35 years old in good health. Some clones in this sample may be carry-over from other donors' samples.

V and J are TRBV5-1 and TRBJ2-1, with D perhaps given as TRBD1 or TRBD2 (5 bases each). Germline V gene lookup returns CDR1 SGHRS and CDR2 YFSETQ. Between the trimmed V and J ends, which lost 5 bases and 3 bases, there was a span of 18 bases. The CDR3 extends over 16 amino acids. In DNA, the CDR3 is TGCGCCAGCAGACTAGGGGCGATCACGCACTACAATGAGCAGTTCTTC. Amino acids: CASRLGAITHYNEQFF. Based on the CDR3 plus reference TRBV5-1 and TRBJ2-1, the full variable domain is KAGVTQTPRYLIKTRGQQVTLSCSPISGHRSVSWYQQTPGQGLQFLFEYFSETQRNKGNFPGRFSGRQFSNSRSEMNVSTLELGDSALYLCASRLGAITHYNEQFFGPGTRLTVL.

This chain links TRBV30 with TRBJ1-3; weak D call: TRBD1 (5 bases). V was trimmed by 6 bases and J by 0 bases, leaving 12 bases between them. The CDR3 is 14 residues long. The germline V gene has CDR1 GTSNPN and CDR2 SVGIG (reference sequence). This CDR3 reads CACVTGFSGNTIYF. In nucleotides, the CDR3 is TGTGCCTGTGTTACAGGATTCTCTGGAAACACCATATATTTT. The variable domain in full, with the rest retrieved from reference TRBV30 and TRBJ1-3, is SQTIHQWPATLVQPVGSPLSLECTVEGTSNPNLYWYRQAAGRGLQLLFYSVGIGQISSEVPQNLSASRPQDRQFILSSKKLLLSDSGFYLCACVTGFSGNTIYFGEGSWLTVV.

Worth noting for this clone: Within the sample, other DNA sequences also encode this same CDR3. The chain combines TRBV7-2 with TRBJ2-1; no definite D call. Germline loops: CDR1 SGHTA, CDR2 FQGNSA. The CDR3 sequence is 11 residues long. V was pared by 3 bases and J by 4 bases, with 1 base between. The CDR3 region is CASSFYNEQFF. CDR3 sequence (DNA): TGTGCCAGCAGCTTTTACAATGAGCAGTTCTTC.

The CDR3 region has the DNA TGCGCCAGCAGCTTTGGGGGGCCTGGGGGCGAGCAGTACTTC. It translates to CASSFGGPGGEQYF. This rearrangement joins TRBV5-1 to TRBJ2-7; tentatively, D is TRBD1 or TRBD2 (6 bases each). The CDR3 length is 14 residues. V was pared by 2 bases and J by 6 bases, with 15 bases between. CDR1 is SGHRS and CDR2 is YFSETQ in the germline V gene. Combining the CDR3 with reference TRBV5-1 and TRBJ2-7 gives the whole variable domain KAGVTQTPRYLIKTRGQQVTLSCSPISGHRSVSWYQQTPGQGLQFLFEYFSETQRNKGNFPGRFSGRQFSNSRSEMNVSTLELGDSALYLCASSFGGPGGEQYFGPGTRLTVT.

The chain carries TRBV7-3 and TRBJ2-1, with D tentatively TRBD1 (6 bases). The CDR3 length is 15 residues. V was trimmed by 3 bases and J by 0 bases, leaving 9 bases between them. CDR1 is SGHTA and CDR2 is FQGTGA in the germline V gene. The CDR3 loop reads CASSFQGSSYNEQFF. DNA for the CDR3: TGTGCCAGCAGCTTCCAGGGGAGCTCCTACAATGAGCAGTTCTTC.

This chain joins TRBV10-3 and TRBJ2-7; D may be TRBD2 (5 bases). The germline CDR1 and CDR2 sequences are ENHRY and SYGVKD. V lost 0 bases and J 9 bases, leaving 18 bases between the germline ends. This CDR3 comprises 15 residues. The CDR3 DNA is TGTGCCATCAGTGAGTCGAGGGCTGTCAAATCGGCGCAGTACTTC. This codes for CAISESRAVKSAQYF.

J is TRBJ1-2 and V is TRBV7-2, with TRBD1 as a possible D gene (6 bases). This CDR3 has 14 amino acids. V lost 3 bases and J 2 bases, leaving 10 bases between the germline ends. The germline V gene encodes CDR1 SGHTA and CDR2 FQGNSA. CDR3 nucleotides: TGTGCCAGCAGCTTGGACAGTCGAAACTATGGCTACACCTTC. Translated, it gives CASSLDSRNYGYTF.

The chain joins TRBV7-3 to TRBJ2-5; possibly TRBD1 for D (6 bases). Germline CDR1 reads SGHTA; CDR2 reads FQGTGA. The V and J ends lost 4 bases and 2 bases respectively, with 11 bases between them. The CDR3 loop spans 14 amino acids. In nucleotides, the CDR3 is TGTGCCAGCAGCTCCACCGGGACACAAGAGACCCAGTACTTC. Protein sequence: CASSSTGTQETQYF.

The chain joins TRBV28 to TRBJ2-3; D uncertain. The CDR3 length is 14 residues. With 3 bases removed from V and 2 bases from J, the gap between germline ends came to 9 bases. CDR1 MDHEN and CDR2 SYDVKM come from the germline V gene. The CDR3 spells CASSFGPNTDTQYF. In nucleotides, the CDR3 is TGTGCCAGCAGTTTCGGACCTAACACAGATACGCAGTATTTT.

This chain uses TRBV28 with TRBJ2-1; D unresolved. The length of the CDR3 is 13 residues. Germline CDR1 MDHEN, CDR2 SYDVKM. V was clipped by 8 bases and J by 6 bases, with 14 bases between them. Here the CDR3 reads CASAGRLGNEQFF. In DNA, the CDR3 is TGTGCCAGCGCTGGACGCCTCGGCAATGAGCAGTTCTTC. Full variable domain (rest looked up from reference TRBV28 and TRBJ2-1): DVKVTQSSRYLVKRTGEKVFLECVQDMDHENMFWYRQDPGLGLRLIYFSYDVKMKEKGDIPEGYSVSREKKERFSLILESASTNQTSMYLCASAGRLGNEQFFGPGTRLTVL.

V and J are TRBV27 and TRBJ1-1; perhaps TRBD1 as D (6 bases). Germline loops: CDR1 MNHEY, CDR2 SMNVEV (reference sequence). V shed 0 bases and J shed 9 bases, with 11 bases lying between them. The CDR3 is 13 residues long. The CDR3 coding sequence is TGTGCCAGCAGTTTATCGATAACAGGGAAAGCTTTCTTT. Its translation: CASSLSITGKAFF.

V is TRBV5-1 and J is TRBJ2-5; 8 bases are a match to TRBD1. Germline lookup yields CDR1 SGHRS and CDR2 YFSETQ. The CDR3 is 14 residues long. The ends lost 2 bases at V and 4 bases at J; junction bases unmatched: 4. The CDR3, as DNA: TGCGCCAGCAGCTTAGACAGGGGCCCAGAGACCCAGTACTTC. Translating it yields CASSLDRGPETQYF.

This clone was counted a few times. This rearrangement joins TRBV11-2 to TRBJ2-6, with no clear D. Looked up from germline, CDR1 is SGHAT and CDR2 is FQNNGV. The CDR3 has 12 amino acids. V was cut by 4 bases and J by 4 bases, with 2 bases left in between. The CDR3 reads CASSSGANVLTF. The CDR3 DNA reads as TGTGCCAGCAGCTCCGGGGCCAACGTCCTGACTTTC.

The V and J genes are TRBV5-1 and TRBJ2-7, with D unresolved. Trimming cost V 0 bases and J 1 base, with 8 bases left between them. CDR1 is SGHRS and CDR2 is YFSETQ in the germline V gene. This CDR3 has 14 residues. CDR3 sequence (DNA): TGCGCCAGCAGCTTGGACGGCAAGTCCTACGAGCAGTACTTC. This codes for CASSLDGKSYEQYF.

CDR3 in DNA: TGTGCCAGCAGCTTATCCCCTAGCGCTCCTTGGAATGAGCAGTTCTTC. Translating it yields CASSLSPSAPWNEQFF. The chain is built from TRBV11-2 and TRBJ2-1; tentative D call: TRBD2 (6 bases). The V gene's germline CDR1 is SGHAT and CDR2 FQNNGV. This CDR3 has 16 residues. The V end lost 2 bases, the J end lost 7 bases, and 18 bases lay between the germline ends.

The rearrangement uses TRBV7-3 and TRBJ2-3; D unclear. V was pared by 3 bases and J by 1 base, with 8 bases between. Germline V gives CDR1 SGHTA, CDR2 FQGTGA. The CDR3 extends over 14 amino acids. The CDR3 DNA follows: TGTGCCAGCAGCTTGGGCAGACGCACAGATACGCAGTATTTT. Its protein is CASSLGRRTDTQYF. The whole variable domain, filled in from reference TRBV7-3 and TRBJ2-3, reads GAGVSQTPSNKVTEKGKYVELRCDPISGHTALYWYRQSLGQGPEFLIYFQGTGAADDSGLPNDRFFAVRPEGSVSTLKIQRTERGDSAVYLCASSLGRRTDTQYFGPGTRLTVL.

With regard to this clone: Lacking the conserved final phenylalanine or tryptophan, this CDR3 likely reflects a read error. It is unclear where the CDR3 begins or ends on the DNA, so no DNA is shown, and the CDR3 is as TCRdb lists it. This rearrangement joins TRBV25-1 to TRBJ1-1. With termini counted, the CDR3 has 10 amino acids. The germline gives CDR1 MGHDK, CDR2 SYGVNS. The CDR3 region is CASSEYSDSS.

V is TRBV5-1 and J is TRBJ2-2; no definite D call. Trimming removed 0 bases from V and 6 bases from J, with 9 bases in between. From germline, CDR1 is SGHRS and CDR2 YFSETQ. The CDR3 sequence is 14 residues long. The CDR3 coding sequence is TGCGCCAGCAGCTTGGCCCTGGGTGCCGGGGAGCTGTTTTTT. Its translation: CASSLALGAGELFF.

This sequence joins TRBV9 and TRBJ1-3, with D possibly being TRBD1 (6 bases). Germline-derived CDR1 and CDR2 are SGDLS and YYNGEE. Trimming shortened V by 4 bases and J by 4 bases, and 18 bases separated the two germline ends. The CDR3 is 16 residues long. The CDR3 reads CASSPLRGFAGNTIYF. The DNA for the CDR3 is TGTGCCAGCAGCCCATTGAGGGGGTTCGCCGGAAACACCATATATTTT. Drawing the rest from reference TRBV9 and TRBJ1-3, the complete variable domain is DSGVTQTPKHLITATGQRVTLRCSPRSGDLSVYWYQQSLDQGLQFLIQYYNGEERAKGNILERFSAQQFPDLHSELNLSSLELGDSALYFCASSPLRGFAGNTIYFGEGSWLTVV.

This chain uses TRBV5-8 with TRBJ2-5; tentatively, D is TRBD1 (5 bases). The CDR3 consists of 14 residues. V was clipped by 5 bases and J by 5 bases, with 16 bases between them. Germline assignment: CDR1 SGHTS and CDR2 YDEGEE. CDR3: CASRSRTSGETQYF. The DNA of the CDR3 is TGTGCCAGCAGGTCGAGGACATCTGGGGAGACCCAGTACTTC.